The present entry profiles one T cell receptor beta chain with its context. Its antigen remains unidentified. These data are taken from a study of a mutant IDH1 vaccine in newly diagnosed glioma. Study at large: Treated patients showed a male proportion of approximately 62%, a female proportion of 37.5%, and a mean age of 40.4 years. Radiotherapy, temozolomide, or both had been given previously, and both were given to most.

Between the trimmed V and J ends, which lost 2 bases and 2 bases, there was a span of 19 bases. The CDR3 is made up of 17 amino acids. The germline gives CDR1 MNHNS, CDR2 SASEGT. Study observations and caveats: Under 95% of patients showed vaccine-induced immune responses across multiple MHC alleles. Apparently unrelated to pseudoprogression were changes in the top peripheral T cell clonotypes.

Here immunoSEQ multiplex PCR was the method, and the copy in TCRdb shows in-frame clones only, minus some. The sample contains about 98,000 clones, over 85% of which appear only once. The time point denotes: baseline, week 1 (first vaccination visit). Treatment of the sample: pre-vaccination baseline after standard-of-care therapy. The origin of this receptor is a woman aged 45-65 years with glioma. The V and J genes are TRBV6-1 and TRBJ2-7; D possibly matches TRBD1 or TRBD2 (7 bases each). The sample was PBMCs, taken from a glioma patient treated with radiotherapy, temozolomide or both. The CDR3 bases are TGTGCCAGCAGTGAAAGCAGGGGGGGCAGGCGTACCTACGAGCAGTACTTC. Its protein product is CASSESRGGRRTYEQYF.